The text below deals with one TCR beta chain. What it binds is unknown. This entry belongs to a study of T cell responses to AZD1222 COVID-19 vaccine. The study, taken as a whole, reports: Recipients of two AZD1222 doses showed rising Spike-specific TCR breadth and depth. No repertoire was sampled before or during the peak T cell response, only after it.

The CDR3 sequence is 16 residues long. The J segment lost 0 bases and the V segment lost 3 bases, leaving 4 bases of the junction unmatched. The germline CDR1 and CDR2 sequences are SGHRS and YFSETQ. Only in-frame clones appear in the TCRdb table, and some are missing; sequencing was by immunoSEQ multiplex PCR. Here the sample spans 180,000 or so clones, more than 80% being singletons. The specimen was peripheral blood, collected on day 0 of AZD1222 vaccination. This receptor was identified in an adult in good health. J is TRBJ2-1 and V is TRBV5-1; 9 nucleotides agree with TRBD2. The CDR3 loop is CASSWFSGSSYNEQFF. The CDR3, as DNA: TGCGCCAGCAGCTGGTTTAGCGGGAGCTCCTACAATGAGCAGTTCTTC.